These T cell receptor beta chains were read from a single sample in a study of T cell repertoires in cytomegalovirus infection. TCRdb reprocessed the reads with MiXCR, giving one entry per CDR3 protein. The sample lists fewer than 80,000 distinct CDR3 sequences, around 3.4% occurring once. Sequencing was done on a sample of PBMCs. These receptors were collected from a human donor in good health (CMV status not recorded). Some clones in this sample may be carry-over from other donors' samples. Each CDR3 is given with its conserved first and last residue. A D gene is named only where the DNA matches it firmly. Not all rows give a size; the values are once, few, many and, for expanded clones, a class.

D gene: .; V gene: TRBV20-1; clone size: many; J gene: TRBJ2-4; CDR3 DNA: TGCAGTGCCAGAGGGGGTCCCGCAGGAAACATTCAGTACTTC; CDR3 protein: CSARGGPAGNIQYF
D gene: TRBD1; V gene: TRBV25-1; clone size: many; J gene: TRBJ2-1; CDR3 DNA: TGTGCCAGCAGTGAATCAGGGGGCTCCTACAATGAGCAGTTCTTC; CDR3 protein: CASSESGGSYNEQFF
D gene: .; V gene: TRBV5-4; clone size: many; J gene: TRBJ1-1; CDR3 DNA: TGTGCCAGCAGCTGGAGCCAGGCTACTGAAGCTTTCTTT; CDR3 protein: CASSWSQATEAFF
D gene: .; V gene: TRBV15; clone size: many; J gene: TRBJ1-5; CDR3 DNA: TGTGCCACCAGCCCTCCCGGCGGCCAGACCAATCAGCCCCAGCATTTT; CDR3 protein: CATSPPGGQTNQPQHF
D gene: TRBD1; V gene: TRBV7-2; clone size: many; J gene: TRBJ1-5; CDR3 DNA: TGTGCCAGCAGCTTTGGGACAGTAAATCAGCCCCAGCATTTT; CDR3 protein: CASSFGTVNQPQHF
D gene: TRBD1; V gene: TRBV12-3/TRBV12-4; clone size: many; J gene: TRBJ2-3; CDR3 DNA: TGTGCCAGCAGTTTATCGCGGACAGGGGGCGCAGATACGCAGTATTTT; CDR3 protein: CASSLSRTGGADTQYF
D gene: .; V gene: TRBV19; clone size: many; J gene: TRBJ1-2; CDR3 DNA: TGTGCCAGTAGTAATCGAAAAAAATACAGGGAGGGTGAGGATTCCTATGGCTACACCTTC; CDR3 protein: CASSNRKKYREGEDSYGYTF
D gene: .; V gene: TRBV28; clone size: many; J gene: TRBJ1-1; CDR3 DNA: TGTGCCAGCCTGGGATCGGGGGCCACTGAAGCTTTCTTT; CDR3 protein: CASLGSGATEAFF
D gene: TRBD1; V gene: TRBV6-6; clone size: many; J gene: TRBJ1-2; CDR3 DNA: TGTGCCAGCAGTGAGACAGGGCGAGGCGGCTACACCTTC; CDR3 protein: CASSETGRGGYTF
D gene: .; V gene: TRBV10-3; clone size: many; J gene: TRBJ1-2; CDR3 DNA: TGTGCCATCAGTGACGAAGTTTATGGCTACACCTTC; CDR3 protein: CAISDEVYGYTF
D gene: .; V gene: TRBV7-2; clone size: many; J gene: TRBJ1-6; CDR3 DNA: TGTGCCAGCAGCTTATTCTCACCCCTCCACTTT; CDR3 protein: CASSLFSPLHF
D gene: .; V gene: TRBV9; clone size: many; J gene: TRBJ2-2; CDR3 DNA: TGTGCCAGCAGCCCGCGACTAGCGAACACCGGGGAGCTGTTTTTT; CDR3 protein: CASSPRLANTGELFF
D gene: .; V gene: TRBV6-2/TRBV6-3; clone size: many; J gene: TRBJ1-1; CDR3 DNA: TGTGCCAGCAGGGGGTCAGGGAACACTGAAGCTTTCTTT; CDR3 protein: CASRGSGNTEAFF
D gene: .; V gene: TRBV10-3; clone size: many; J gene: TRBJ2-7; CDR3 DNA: TGTGCCATCAGAGGGGAGTACGAGCAGTACTTC; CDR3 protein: CAIRGEYEQYF
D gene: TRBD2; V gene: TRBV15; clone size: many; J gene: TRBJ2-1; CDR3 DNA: TGTGCCACCAGCAGAGCGGCGGGGGGGCTTGTTGAGCAGTTCTTC; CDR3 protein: CATSRAAGGLVEQFF
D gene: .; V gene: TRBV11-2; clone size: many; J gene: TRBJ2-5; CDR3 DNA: TGTGCCAGCAGCTTATACGAAGGGGACCAAGAGACCCAGTACTTC; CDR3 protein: CASSLYEGDQETQYF
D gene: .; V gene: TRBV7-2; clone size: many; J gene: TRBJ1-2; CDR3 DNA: TGTGCCAGCAGCTTAGTTCGGGCGACCGGCTACACCTTC; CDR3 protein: CASSLVRATGYTF
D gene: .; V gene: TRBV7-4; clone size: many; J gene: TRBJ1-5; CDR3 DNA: TGTGCCAGCAGCCCGGGCCGGGAGGTGCAGCCCCAGCATTTT; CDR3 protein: CASSPGREVQPQHF
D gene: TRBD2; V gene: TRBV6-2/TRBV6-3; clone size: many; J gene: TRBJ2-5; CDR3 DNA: TGTGCCAGCAGTGCGGCTAGCGGTCGGATTGGAGAGACCCAGTACTTC; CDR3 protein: CASSAASGRIGETQYF
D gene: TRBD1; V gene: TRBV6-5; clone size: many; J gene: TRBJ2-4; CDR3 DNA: TGTGCCAGCAGGGACAGGGGGCTAAACATTCAGTACTTC; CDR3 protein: CASRDRGLNIQYF
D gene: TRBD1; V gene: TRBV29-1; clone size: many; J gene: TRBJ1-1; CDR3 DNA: TGCAGCGCCCGACAGGGTTGGGGTATGAATACTGAAGCTTTCTTT; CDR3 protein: CSARQGWGMNTEAFF
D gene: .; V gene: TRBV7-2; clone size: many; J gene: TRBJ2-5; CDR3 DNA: TGTGCCAGCAGCTTGCGTATCCCTCTGGGGACCCAGTACTTC; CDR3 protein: CASSLRIPLGTQYF
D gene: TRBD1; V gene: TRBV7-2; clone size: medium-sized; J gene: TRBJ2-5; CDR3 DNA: TGTGCCAGCAGCCCACGGACAGGGTCATCAGAGACCCAGTACTTC; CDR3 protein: CASSPRTGSSETQYF
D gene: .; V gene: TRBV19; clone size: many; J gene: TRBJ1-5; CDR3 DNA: TGTGCCAGTAGTATAGCGGGGGGGTATCAGCCCCAGCATTTT; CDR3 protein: CASSIAGGYQPQHF
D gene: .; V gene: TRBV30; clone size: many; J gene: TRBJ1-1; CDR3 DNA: TGTGCCGACCAAGAAGACATGAACACTGAAGCTTTCTTT; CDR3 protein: CADQEDMNTEAFF
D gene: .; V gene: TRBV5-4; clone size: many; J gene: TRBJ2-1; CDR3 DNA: TGTGCCAGCAGCTTGTGGCAGGGCAATGAGCAGTTCTTC; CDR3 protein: CASSLWQGNEQFF
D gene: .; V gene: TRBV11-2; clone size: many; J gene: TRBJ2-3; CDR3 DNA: TGTGCCAGCAGCTTTTGGGGGAACCCCACAGATACGCAGTATTTT; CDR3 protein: CASSFWGNPTDTQYF
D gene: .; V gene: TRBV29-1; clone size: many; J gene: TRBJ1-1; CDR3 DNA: TGCAGCGTTGGATCTTTGGGACTCTCGAACACTGAAGCTTTCTTT; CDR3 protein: CSVGSLGLSNTEAFF
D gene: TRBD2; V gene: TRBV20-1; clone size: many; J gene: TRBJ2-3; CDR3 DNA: TGCAGTGCTAGCCTAGCGGGGAAGCGAGATACGCAGTATTTT; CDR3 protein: CSASLAGKRDTQYF
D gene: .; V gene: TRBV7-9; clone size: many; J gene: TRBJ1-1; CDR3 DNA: TGTGCCAGCAGCTTAGTTCAGGGACACACTGAAGCTTTCTTT; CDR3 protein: CASSLVQGHTEAFF
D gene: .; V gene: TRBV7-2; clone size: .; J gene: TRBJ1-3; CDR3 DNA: TGTGCCAGCAGCTTAGCGGGCAGTGCATACACCATATACTTC; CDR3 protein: CASSLAGSAYTIYF